This is a list of T cell receptor beta chains from one sample in a study of early T cells in non-severe SARS-CoV-2 infection. TCRdb recomputed calls from the 5' RACE reads with MiXCR, one row per CDR3 protein. The sample includes approximately 20,000 distinct CDR3 sequences, 4.5% of them seen just once. The sequencing input was whole blood. The receptors here all came from an adult who was a healthcare worker with PCR-confirmed SARS-CoV-2 infection or an uninfected control (not recorded which). CDR3s include the opening cysteine and the closing phenylalanine or tryptophan. The D gene is left open where the match is weak. Not every row has a clone size; where given, it reads once, few, many or a size class.

CDR3aa: CSASRTGIYSENTIYF
CDR3nt: TGCAGTGCTAGCCGGACAGGAATATACTCTGAAAACACCATATATTTT
v_gene: TRBV20-1
abundance: few
d_gene: TRBD1
j_gene: TRBJ1-3

CDR3aa: CASSLVPQAYSYEQYF
CDR3nt: TGTGCCAGCAGCTTAGTCCCGCAGGCGTACTCCTACGAGCAGTACTTC
v_gene: TRBV7-9
abundance: many
d_gene: NA
j_gene: TRBJ2-7

CDR3aa: CASSGSSGETQYF
CDR3nt: TGTGCCAGCAGCGGGAGTAGCGGGGAGACCCAGTACTTC
v_gene: TRBV9
abundance: many
d_gene: TRBD2
j_gene: TRBJ2-5

CDR3aa: CASSSITGGFDAFF
CDR3nt: TGTGCCAGCAGCTCTATCACGGGAGGTTTTGATGCTTTCTTT
v_gene: TRBV11-2
abundance: many
d_gene: NA
j_gene: TRBJ1-1

CDR3aa: CASSEGTSPQHF
CDR3nt: TGTGCCAGCAGTGAAGGGACATCTCCCCAGCATTTT
v_gene: TRBV6-5
abundance: NA
d_gene: NA
j_gene: TRBJ1-5

CDR3aa: CATKAYNEQFF
CDR3nt: TGTGCCACCAAGGCTTACAATGAGCAGTTCTTC
v_gene: TRBV2
abundance: few
d_gene: NA
j_gene: TRBJ2-1

CDR3aa: CASSPNAGTGDSPLHF
CDR3nt: TGTGCCAGCTCACCGAATGCGGGGACAGGGGATTCACCCCTCCACTTT
v_gene: TRBV18
abundance: many
d_gene: TRBD1
j_gene: TRBJ1-6

CDR3aa: CASSLRLVAGGQYNEQFF
CDR3nt: TGTGCCAGCAGTTTGCGGTTGGTAGCGGGGGGGCAGTACAATGAGCAGTTCTTC
v_gene: TRBV12-3/TRBV12-4
abundance: many
d_gene: TRBD2
j_gene: TRBJ2-1

CDR3aa: CSVTGQGSNQPQHF
CDR3nt: TGCAGCGTAACGGGACAGGGGAGCAATCAGCCCCAGCATTTT
v_gene: TRBV29-1
abundance: medium-sized
d_gene: TRBD1
j_gene: TRBJ1-5

CDR3aa: CASSLGGSTGELFF
CDR3nt: TGTGCCAGCAGTTTAGGAGGGAGCACCGGGGAGCTGTTTTTT
v_gene: TRBV27
abundance: many
d_gene: NA
j_gene: TRBJ2-2

CDR3aa: CASSSISGVDEKLFF
CDR3nt: TGTGCCAGCAGTTCCATCAGTGGAGTAGATGAAAAACTGTTTTTT
v_gene: TRBV28
abundance: NA
d_gene: NA
j_gene: TRBJ1-4

CDR3aa: CASLIQGYNEQFF
CDR3nt: TGTGCCAGCCTCATACAGGGCTACAATGAGCAGTTCTTC
v_gene: TRBV5-8
abundance: many
d_gene: NA
j_gene: TRBJ2-1

CDR3aa: CASSSSTGYSFGDEQYF
CDR3nt: TGTGCCAGCAGCTCCTCGACAGGGTATAGCTTCGGAGACGAGCAGTACTTC
v_gene: TRBV7-8
abundance: many
d_gene: TRBD1
j_gene: TRBJ2-7

CDR3aa: CASIAPGTVTDTQYF
CDR3nt: TGTGCCAGCATCGCCCCCGGGACCGTTACAGATACGCAGTATTTT
v_gene: TRBV28
abundance: many
d_gene: NA
j_gene: TRBJ2-3

CDR3aa: CAWALDRENSPLHF
CDR3nt: TGTGCCTGGGCCCTGGACCGGGAGAATTCACCCCTCCACTTT
v_gene: TRBV30
abundance: few
d_gene: NA
j_gene: TRBJ1-6